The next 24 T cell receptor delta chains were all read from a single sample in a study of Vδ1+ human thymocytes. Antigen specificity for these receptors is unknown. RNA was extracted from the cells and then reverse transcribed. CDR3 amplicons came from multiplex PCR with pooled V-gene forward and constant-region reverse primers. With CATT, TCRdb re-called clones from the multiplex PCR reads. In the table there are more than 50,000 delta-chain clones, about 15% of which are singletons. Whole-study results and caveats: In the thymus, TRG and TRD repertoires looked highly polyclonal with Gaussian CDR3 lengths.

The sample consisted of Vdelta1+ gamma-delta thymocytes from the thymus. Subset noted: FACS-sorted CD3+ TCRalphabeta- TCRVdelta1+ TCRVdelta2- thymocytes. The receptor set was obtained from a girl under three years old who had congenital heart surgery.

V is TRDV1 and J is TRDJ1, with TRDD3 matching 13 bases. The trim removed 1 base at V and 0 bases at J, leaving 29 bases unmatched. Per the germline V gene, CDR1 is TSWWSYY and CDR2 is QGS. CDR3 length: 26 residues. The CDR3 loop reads CALGEPPGSSGLLVLGDTPYTDKLIF. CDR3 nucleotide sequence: TGTGCTCTTGGGGAACCGCCCGGCTCCTCCGGACTTTTAGTACTGGGGGATACGCCCTACACCGATAAACTCATCTTT.

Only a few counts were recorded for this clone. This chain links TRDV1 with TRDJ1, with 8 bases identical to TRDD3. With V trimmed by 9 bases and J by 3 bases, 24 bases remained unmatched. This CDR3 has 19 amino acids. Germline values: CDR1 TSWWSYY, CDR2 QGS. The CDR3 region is CALGKNSPSSTGGPDKLIF. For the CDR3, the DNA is TGTGCTCTGGGGAAGAATTCTCCTAGCAGTACTGGGGGCCCCGATAAACTCATCTTT.

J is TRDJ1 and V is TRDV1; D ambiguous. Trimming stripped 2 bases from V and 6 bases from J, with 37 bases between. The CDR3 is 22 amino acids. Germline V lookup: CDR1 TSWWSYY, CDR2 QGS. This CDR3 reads CALGEIPTPPRGEPHPGYKLIF. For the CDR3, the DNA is TGTGCTCTTGGGGAAATACCGACCCCCCCACGAGGAGAACCCCACCCGGGGTATAAACTCATCTTT.

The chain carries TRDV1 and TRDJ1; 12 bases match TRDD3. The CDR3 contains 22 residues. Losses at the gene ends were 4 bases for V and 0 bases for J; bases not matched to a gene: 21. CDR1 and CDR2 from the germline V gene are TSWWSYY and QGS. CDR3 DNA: TGTGCTCTTGGGGGATTGGGGGTAATAGGACTGGGGGATACCCAGTACACCGATAAACTCATCTTT. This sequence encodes CALGGLGVIGLGDTQYTDKLIF.

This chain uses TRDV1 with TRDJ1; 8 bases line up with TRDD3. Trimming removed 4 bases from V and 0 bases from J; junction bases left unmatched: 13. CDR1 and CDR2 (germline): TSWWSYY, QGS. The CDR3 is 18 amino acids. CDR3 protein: CALGARTVLGVYTDKLIF. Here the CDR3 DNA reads TGTGCTCTTGGGGCCCGCACTGTACTGGGGGTGTACACCGATAAACTCATCTTT.

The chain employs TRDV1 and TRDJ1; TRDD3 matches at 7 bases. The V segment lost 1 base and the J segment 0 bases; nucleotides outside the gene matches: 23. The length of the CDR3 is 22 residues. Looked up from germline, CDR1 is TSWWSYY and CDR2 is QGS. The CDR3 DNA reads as TGTGCTCTTGGGGAACCCTACATCAGCAGGCTGGGGGGTACTTTTTACACCGATAAACTCATCTTT. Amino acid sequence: CALGEPYISRLGGTFYTDKLIF.

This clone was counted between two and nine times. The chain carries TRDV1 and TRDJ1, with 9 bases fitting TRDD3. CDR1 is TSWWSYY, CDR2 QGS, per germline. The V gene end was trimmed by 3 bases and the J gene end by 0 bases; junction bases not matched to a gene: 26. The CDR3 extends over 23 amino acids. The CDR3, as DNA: TGTGCTCTTGGGGAGGGCCTTCCTCTGTTACTGGGGGACCCCCTGGGGTACACCGATAAACTCATCTTT. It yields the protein CALGEGLPLLLGDPLGYTDKLIF.

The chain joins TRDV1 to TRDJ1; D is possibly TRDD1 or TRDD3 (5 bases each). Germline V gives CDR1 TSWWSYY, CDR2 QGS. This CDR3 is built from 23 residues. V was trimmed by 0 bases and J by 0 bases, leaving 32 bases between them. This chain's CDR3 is CALGELAGNPPNLFGDYTDKLIF. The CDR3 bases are TGTGCTCTTGGGGAACTAGCAGGAAATCCTCCAAACCTCTTCGGGGACTACACCGATAAACTCATCTTT.

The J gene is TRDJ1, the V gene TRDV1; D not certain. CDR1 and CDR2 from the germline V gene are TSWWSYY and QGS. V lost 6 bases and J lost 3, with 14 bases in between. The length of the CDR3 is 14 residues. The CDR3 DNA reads TGTGCTCTTGGTGGGTTTAAAGCGTCCGATAAACTCATCTTT. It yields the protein CALGGFKASDKLIF.

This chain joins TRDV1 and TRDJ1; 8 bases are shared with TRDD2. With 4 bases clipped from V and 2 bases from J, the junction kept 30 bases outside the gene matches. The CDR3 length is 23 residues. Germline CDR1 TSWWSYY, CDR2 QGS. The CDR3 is CALGGRCRLPTQWDILPTDKLIF. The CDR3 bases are TGTGCTCTTGGGGGACGTTGCCGACTTCCTACTCAGTGGGATATCCTACCAACCGATAAACTCATCTTT.

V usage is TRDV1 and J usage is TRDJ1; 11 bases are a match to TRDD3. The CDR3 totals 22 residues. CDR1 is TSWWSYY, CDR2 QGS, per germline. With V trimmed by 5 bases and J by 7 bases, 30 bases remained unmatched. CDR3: CALGPMVLQKPNLGDTTTKLIF. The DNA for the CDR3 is TGTGCTCTTGGGCCAATGGTCCTACAGAAACCCAATCTGGGGGATACTACCACTAAACTCATCTTT.

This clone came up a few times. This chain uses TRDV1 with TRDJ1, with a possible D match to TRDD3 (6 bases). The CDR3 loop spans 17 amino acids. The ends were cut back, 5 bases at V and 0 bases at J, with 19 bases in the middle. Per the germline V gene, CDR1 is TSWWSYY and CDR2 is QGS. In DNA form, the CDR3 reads TGTGCTCTTGGGATCCACAGTGGGGGGTATTACACCGATAAACTCATCTTT. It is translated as CALGIHSGGYYTDKLIF.

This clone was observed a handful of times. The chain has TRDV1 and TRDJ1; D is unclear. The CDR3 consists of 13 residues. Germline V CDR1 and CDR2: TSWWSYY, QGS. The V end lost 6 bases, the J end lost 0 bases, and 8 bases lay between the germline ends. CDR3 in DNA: TGTGCTCTTGGCCTCTCTAACACCGATAAACTCATCTTT. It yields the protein CALGLSNTDKLIF.

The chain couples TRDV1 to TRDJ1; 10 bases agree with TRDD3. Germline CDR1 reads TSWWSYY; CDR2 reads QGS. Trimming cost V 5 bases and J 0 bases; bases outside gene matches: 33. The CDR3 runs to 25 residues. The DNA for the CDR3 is TGTGCTCTTGGGACCAGAGTAATTCCTACCACTCGTACTGGGGGATTCTATCTTTACACCGATAAACTCATCTTT. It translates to CALGTRVIPTTRTGGFYLYTDKLIF.

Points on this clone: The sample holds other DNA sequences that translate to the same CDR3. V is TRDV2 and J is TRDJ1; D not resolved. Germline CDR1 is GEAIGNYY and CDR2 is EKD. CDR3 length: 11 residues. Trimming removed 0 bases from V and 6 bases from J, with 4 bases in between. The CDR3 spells CACDTIHKLIF. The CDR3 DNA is TGTGCCTGTGACACCATCCATAAACTCATCTTT.

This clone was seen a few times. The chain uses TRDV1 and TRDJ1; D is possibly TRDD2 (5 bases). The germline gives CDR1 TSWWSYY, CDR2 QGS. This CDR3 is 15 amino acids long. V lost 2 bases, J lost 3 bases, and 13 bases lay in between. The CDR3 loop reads CALGEKSLQPDKLIF. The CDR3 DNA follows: TGTGCTCTTGGGGAAAAGTCCCTACAGCCCGATAAACTCATCTTT.

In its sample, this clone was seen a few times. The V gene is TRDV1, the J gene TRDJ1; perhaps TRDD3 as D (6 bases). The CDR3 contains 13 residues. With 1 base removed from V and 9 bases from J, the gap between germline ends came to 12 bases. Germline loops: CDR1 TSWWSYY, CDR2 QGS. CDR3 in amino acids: CALGERWGQELIF. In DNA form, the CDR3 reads TGTGCTCTTGGGGAACGCTGGGGACAAGAACTCATCTTT.

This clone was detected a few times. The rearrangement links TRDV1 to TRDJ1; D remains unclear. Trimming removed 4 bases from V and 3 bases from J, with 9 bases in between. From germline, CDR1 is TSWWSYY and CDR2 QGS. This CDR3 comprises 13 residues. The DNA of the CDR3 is TGTGCTCTTGGGGCATTACGTCCCGATAAACTCATCTTT. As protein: CALGALRPDKLIF.

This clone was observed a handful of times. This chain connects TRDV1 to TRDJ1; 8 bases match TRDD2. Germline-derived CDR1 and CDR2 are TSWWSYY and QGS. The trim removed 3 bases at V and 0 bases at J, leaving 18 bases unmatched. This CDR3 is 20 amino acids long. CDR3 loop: CALGDSLPSSYGSNTDKLIF. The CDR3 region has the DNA TGTGCTCTTGGGGACTCCCTCCCCTCTTCCTACGGTTCTAACACCGATAAACTCATCTTT.

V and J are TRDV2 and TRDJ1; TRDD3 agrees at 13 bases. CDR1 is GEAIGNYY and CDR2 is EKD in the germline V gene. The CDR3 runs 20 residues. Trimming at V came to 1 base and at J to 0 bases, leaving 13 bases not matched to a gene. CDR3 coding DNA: TGTGCCTGTGACACACCCTACTGGGGGATACGAGGACCGTACACCGATAAACTCATCTTT. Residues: CACDTPYWGIRGPYTDKLIF.

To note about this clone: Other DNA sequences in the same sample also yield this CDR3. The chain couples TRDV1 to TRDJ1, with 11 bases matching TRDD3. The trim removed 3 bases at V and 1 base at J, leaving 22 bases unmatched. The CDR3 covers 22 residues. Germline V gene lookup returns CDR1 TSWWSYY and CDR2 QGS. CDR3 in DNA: TGTGCTCTTGGGGATCTTCCTTCCGTGGGGGATACGATCATGAAGGGCACCGATAAACTCATCTTT. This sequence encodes CALGDLPSVGDTIMKGTDKLIF.

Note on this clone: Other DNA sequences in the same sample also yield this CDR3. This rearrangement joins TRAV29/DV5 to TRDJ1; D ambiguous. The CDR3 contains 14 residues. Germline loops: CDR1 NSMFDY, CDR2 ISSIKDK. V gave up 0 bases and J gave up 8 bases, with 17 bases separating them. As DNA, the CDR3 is TGTGCAGCAAGCGGAAACGCGGCCCCTATGAAACTCATCTTT. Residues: CAASGNAAPMKLIF.

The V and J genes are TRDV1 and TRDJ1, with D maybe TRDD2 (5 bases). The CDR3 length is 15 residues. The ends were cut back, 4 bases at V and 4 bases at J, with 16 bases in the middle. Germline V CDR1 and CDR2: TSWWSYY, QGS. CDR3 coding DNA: TGTGCTCTTGGGGCCCTCAAATTTCCTCTCGATAAACTCATCTTT. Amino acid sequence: CALGALKFPLDKLIF.

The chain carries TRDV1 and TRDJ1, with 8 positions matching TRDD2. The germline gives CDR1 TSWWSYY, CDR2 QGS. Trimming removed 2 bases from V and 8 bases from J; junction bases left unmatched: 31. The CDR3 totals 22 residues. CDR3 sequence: CALGESPVQSSYAVVLLGKLIF. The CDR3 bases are TGTGCTCTTGGGGAATCACCCGTTCAGTCTTCCTACGCCGTAGTCTTACTGGGCAAACTCATCTTT.